The clone carrying this T cell receptor beta chain was found once. The antigen is unknown. Libraries for TCR beta were made by quantitative 5'-RACE with molecular barcodes. TCRdb independently ran MiXCR on the 5' RACE reads; one entry per CDR3 protein. Of around 300,000 distinct CDR3 sequences in the sample, about 20% were seen once. This entry belongs to a study of CD8 T cells in ankylosing spondylitis. Notes on the study in general: Earlier literature documents some of the motif variants in reactive arthritis synovial fluid and blood.

CDR1 MNHEY and CDR2 SVGEGT come from the germline V gene. V was cut by 6 bases and J by 0 bases, with 12 bases left in between. The CDR3 has 15 amino acids. The J gene is TRBJ2-1, the V gene TRBV6-2 or TRBV6-3, with a weak D call TRBD1 (5 bases). The source of this sequence is a female donor with ankylosing spondylitis or in good health (not recorded which). Sequences were obtained from blood, either unsorted or a sorted T cell fraction (not recorded which). The CDR3 reads CASSKTVGSYNEQFF. CDR3 DNA sequence: TGTGCCAGCAGCAAGACAGTTGGCTCCTACAATGAGCAGTTCTTC.